Following are 30 T cell receptor beta chains from one sample sequenced in a study of T cells in Graves' hyperthyroidism and ophthalmopathy. Amplification yielded TCR beta CDR3 regions, with RNA transcripts as the source. First-round RT-PCR of the TCR CDR3 relied on the HTBI primer set. TCRdb re-analysed the multiplex PCR reads in MiXCR, keeping a single row per CDR3 protein. The top ten clones hold 30% to 40% of a sample with 600,000 to 650,000 distinct CDR3 sequences, roughly 20% of them seen once. Sequencing was performed on blood. Receptor source: a man aged 25-45 years with Graves' ophthalmopathy.

This clonotype was counted at least ten times. The V and J genes are TRBV15 and TRBJ2-1; a possible D gene is TRBD1 (5 bases). The CDR3 has 13 amino acids. Trimming left V 4 bases short and J 6 bases short, with 10 bases between. Germline CDR1 is LNHNV and CDR2 is YYDKDF (reference sequence). The CDR3 loop is CATSMSRANEQFF. CDR3 sequence (DNA): TGTGCCACCAGCATGAGCAGGGCCAATGAGCAGTTCTTC.

This clonotype was detected many times. V and J are TRBV11-2 and TRBJ2-7, with 11 nucleotides matching TRBD2. Germline loops: CDR1 SGHAT, CDR2 FQNNGV. CDR3 length: 15 residues. Unmatched junction bases numbered 9, after V lost 5 bases and J lost 6 bases. The CDR3: CASSPTGTSGGEQYF. The CDR3 DNA is TGTGCCAGCAGCCCGACGGGGACTAGCGGCGGCGAGCAGTACTTC.

The chain combines TRBV5-1 with TRBJ2-1; the match to TRBD2 covers 8 bases. This CDR3 contains 17 residues. From germline, CDR1 is SGHRS and CDR2 YFSETQ. The junction had 13 bases not matched to a gene; V was cut back by 0 bases and J by 8 bases. As DNA, the CDR3 is TGCGCCAGCAGCTTGGGTCATGCGTACCCGGGGGGGGATGAGCAGTTCTTC. Its protein product is CASSLGHAYPGGDEQFF.

This clonotype was seen repeatedly, ten times or more. The chain couples TRBV29-1 to TRBJ2-7; 12 nucleotides agree with TRBD1. V trimming: 2 bases; J trimming: 4 bases; junction bases outside the gene matches: 3. Germline V gene sequence: CDR1 SQVTM, CDR2 ANQGSEA. The CDR3 is 14 amino acids. The CDR3: CSVEPGQGAYEQYF. DNA for the CDR3: TGCAGCGTTGAACCGGGACAGGGGGCATACGAGCAGTACTTC.

The J gene is TRBJ2-1, the V gene TRBV6-2 or TRBV6-3; 8 bases line up with TRBD2. Germline loops: CDR1 MNHEY, CDR2 SVGEGT. The trim removed 2 bases at V and 3 bases at J, leaving 3 bases unmatched. The CDR3 length is 15 residues. CDR3 nucleotides: TGTGCCAGCAGTTACAGACGGGAGGGCTACAATGAGCAGTTCTTC. Encoded protein: CASSYRREGYNEQFF.

A few counts support this clonotype. The chain couples TRBV15 to TRBJ2-7; 8 bases are shared with TRBD1. Germline trimming cut 1 base from V and 5 bases from J; bases unmatched to any gene: 10. The germline gives CDR1 LNHNV, CDR2 YYDKDF (reference sequence). The CDR3 loop spans 16 amino acids. CDR3 in amino acids: CATSRAPSGGDDEQYF. CDR3 DNA: TGTGCCACCAGCAGAGCCCCCTCAGGGGGCGATGACGAGCAGTACTTC.

This clonotype was counted a few times. This sequence joins TRBV28 and TRBJ1-3; D may be TRBD1 (5 bases). Deletions cut 8 bases from V and 2 bases from J, with 7 bases between. CDR1 is MDHEN, CDR2 SYDVKM, per germline. The CDR3 totals 12 residues. The CDR3 loop reads CASEGTGNTIYF. CDR3 DNA sequence: TGTGCCAGCGAGGGGACTGGAAACACCATATATTTT.

This clonotype was counted between two and nine times. The chain carries TRBV20-1 and TRBJ2-1; possibly TRBD1 for D (7 bases). The CDR3 is made up of 16 amino acids. The germline gives CDR1 DFQATT, CDR2 SNEGSKA (reference sequence). The V and J ends lost 1 base and 5 bases respectively, with 18 bases between them. The CDR3 reads CSARGLGGGKNNEQFF. CDR3 DNA sequence: TGCAGTGCTAGAGGTCTAGGAGGGGGCAAGAACAATGAGCAGTTCTTC.

The J gene is TRBJ1-6, the V gene TRBV6-1; D remains ambiguous. This CDR3 comprises 16 residues. Germline assignment: CDR1 MNHNS and CDR2 SASEGT. Trimming removed 0 bases at V and 7 bases at J, with 13 bases between. CDR3 in DNA: TGTGCCAGCAGTGAAGCCAGTGCAGGCGCGAATTCACCCCTCCACTTT. This encodes CASSEASAGANSPLHF.

The chain links TRBV10-2 to TRBJ1-3; D ambiguous. V shed 0 bases and J shed 0 bases, with 9 bases lying between them. The CDR3 extends over 16 amino acids. The germline gives CDR1 WSHSY, CDR2 SAAADI. The CDR3 reads CASSESYLSSGNTIYF. CDR3 sequence (DNA): TGCGCCAGCAGTGAGTCGTACCTGAGCTCTGGAAACACCATATATTTT.

In its sample, this clonotype was seen many times. The chain couples TRBV11-2 to TRBJ2-2; maybe TRBD1 (6 bases). The CDR3 spans 16 residues. In germline, CDR1 is SGHAT, CDR2 FQNNGV. The V gene lost 4 bases and the J gene lost 0 bases, with 12 bases spanning the gap. CDR3 nucleotide sequence: TGTGCCAGCAGCTCCCGGACAGCAGCGAACACCGGGGAGCTGTTTTTT. Translation gives CASSSRTAANTGELFF. The whole variable domain, remainder taken from reference TRBV11-2 and TRBJ2-2, is EAGVAQSPRYKIIEKRQSVAFWCNPISGHATLYWYQQILGQGPKLLIQFQNNGVVDDSQLPKDRFSAERLKGVDSTLKIQPAKLEDSAVYLCASSSRTAANTGELFFGEGSRLTVL.

This clonotype came up a few times. CDR3 sequence (DNA): TGTGCCTGGAGTCACGGGAGGGTAACCAAAAACATTCAGTACTTC. It yields the protein CAWSHGRVTKNIQYF. The chain uses TRBV30 and TRBJ2-4; 8 nucleotides align to TRBD2. CDR3 size: 15 residues. V dropped 2 bases and J dropped 2; count of bases not matched to a gene: 5. CDR1 is GTSNPN, CDR2 SVGIG, per germline (reference sequence).

This chain joins TRBV19 and TRBJ2-1; D is perhaps TRBD1 or TRBD2 (6 bases each). In germline, CDR1 is LNHDA, CDR2 SQIVND (reference sequence). The CDR3 sequence is 16 residues long. The ends were cut back, 5 bases at V and 5 bases at J, with 19 bases in the middle. The CDR3 reads CASSGLPGARNNEQFF. CDR3 DNA sequence: TGTGCCAGTAGTGGGCTTCCGGGGGCGAGGAACAATGAGCAGTTCTTC.

In its sample, this clonotype was seen a few times. This chain connects TRBV30 to TRBJ2-3, with D perhaps TRBD1 (5 bases). Trimming cost V 2 bases and J 6 bases, with 9 bases left between them. Germline CDR1 reads GTSNPN; CDR2 reads SVGIG (reference sequence). The CDR3 spans 12 residues. The CDR3 sequence: CAWSFGADTQYF. Here the CDR3 DNA reads TGTGCCTGGAGTTTTGGGGCCGATACGCAGTATTTT.

J is TRBJ2-1 and V is TRBV6-1; D not certain. The CDR3 covers 15 residues. V shed 5 bases and J shed 1 base, with 12 bases lying between them. Germline CDR1 MNHNS, CDR2 SASEGT. The CDR3 DNA follows: TGTGCCAGCAGTCCAACGGACGGGTCCTACAATGAGCAGTTCTTC. This encodes CASSPTDGSYNEQFF.

This clonotype was picked up many times. The chain combines TRBV20-1 with TRBJ2-3, with a possible D match to TRBD2 (5 bases). In germline, CDR1 is DFQATT, CDR2 SNEGSKA (reference sequence). Trimming pared 6 bases from V and 2 bases from J, leaving 15 bases between. The CDR3 length is 14 residues. The CDR3: CSAKKPGITDTQYF. CDR3 DNA sequence: TGCAGTGCAAAGAAACCCGGGATCACAGATACGCAGTATTTT.

Many counts were recorded for this clonotype. The chain has TRBV11-2 and TRBJ2-3, with D maybe TRBD2 (5 bases). CDR3 length: 15 residues. The V end lost 6 bases, the J end lost 4 bases, and 17 bases lay between the germline ends. The germline V gene encodes CDR1 SGHAT and CDR2 FQNNGV. The CDR3 reads CASRGSSPGADTQYF. CDR3 nucleotides: TGTGCCAGCAGGGGGAGTAGTCCGGGTGCAGATACGCAGTATTTT.

The chain has TRBV20-1 and TRBJ2-7; no reliable D call. Germline assignment: CDR1 DFQATT and CDR2 SNEGSKA (reference sequence). V gave up 0 bases and J gave up 1 base, with 7 bases separating them. The CDR3 spans 13 residues. The CDR3 loop is CSARDKGSYEQYF. CDR3 coding DNA: TGCAGTGCTAGAGATAAGGGATCCTACGAGCAGTACTTC.

In this sample, this clonotype turned up many times. This chain uses TRBV7-2 with TRBJ1-5; 9 bases agree with TRBD1. The CDR3 loop spans 15 amino acids. V lost 2 bases and J lost 4; bases outside the gene matches: 3. Per germline, CDR1 SGHTA and CDR2 FQGNSA. CDR3 loop: CASSLTGGGNQPQHF. For the CDR3, the DNA is TGTGCCAGCAGCTTAACAGGGGGCGGGAATCAGCCCCAGCATTTT. The whole variable domain, filled in from reference TRBV7-2 and TRBJ1-5, reads GAGVSQSPSNKVTEKGKDVELRCDPISGHTALYWYRQSLGQGLEFLIYFQGNSAPDKSGLPSDRFSAERTGGSVSTLTIQRTQQEDSAVYLCASSLTGGGNQPQHFGDGTRLSIL.

The chain employs TRBV19 and TRBJ2-1; 8 positions match TRBD1. Germline V lookup: CDR1 LNHDA, CDR2 SQIVND (reference sequence). This CDR3 spans 15 amino acids. Losses at the gene ends were 4 bases for V and 2 bases for J; bases not matched to a gene: 4. CDR3 protein: CASSRARGPYNEQFF. DNA of the CDR3: TGTGCCAGTAGTAGGGCCAGGGGGCCCTACAATGAGCAGTTCTTC.

The genes are TRBV30 and TRBJ1-2; 9 positions match TRBD1. CDR1 and CDR2 (germline): GTSNPN, SVGIG (reference sequence). J lost 0 bases, V lost 3 bases, and 5 bases had no gene match. This CDR3 comprises 15 residues. CDR3 bases: TGTGCCTGGAGGGGACAGGGAGCCTCTAACTATGGCTACACCTTC. Protein sequence: CAWRGQGASNYGYTF. Drawing the rest from reference TRBV30 and TRBJ1-2, the complete variable domain is SQTIHQWPATLVQPVGSPLSLECTVEGTSNPNLYWYRQAAGRGLQLLFYSVGIGQISSEVPQNLSASRPQDRQFILSSKKLLLSDSGFYLCAWRGQGASNYGYTFGSGTRLTVV.

This clonotype was seen a handful of times. This chain connects TRBV28 to TRBJ2-7, with 9 bases identical to TRBD1. V shed 9 bases, J shed 2 bases, and the junction held 8 bases outside the gene matches. This CDR3 region has 14 residues. Germline CDR1 reads MDHEN; CDR2 reads SYDVKM. CDR3 residues: CASYSGTGPYEQYF. The DNA for the CDR3 is TGTGCCAGTTATTCGGGGACAGGGCCCTACGAGCAGTACTTC.

This clonotype appeared a few times. This chain connects TRBV27 to TRBJ2-3; 8 bases align to TRBD1. Germline CDR1 MNHEY, CDR2 SMNVEV (reference sequence). The length of the CDR3 is 15 residues. J was trimmed by 4 bases and V by 5 bases; bases with no gene match: 8. In nucleotides, the CDR3 is TGTGCCAGCAGTGGGGGGTCGACAGGGGCAGATACGCAGTATTTT. Protein sequence: CASSGGSTGADTQYF.

The chain uses TRBV6-2 or TRBV6-3 and TRBJ2-1; TRBD1 agrees at 7 bases. Germline CDR1 is MNHEY and CDR2 is SVGEGT. The CDR3 runs 13 residues. Unmatched junction bases numbered 5, after V lost 7 bases and J lost 5 bases. CDR3 amino acids: CASTLGTDNEQFF. The CDR3 DNA sequence: TGTGCCAGCACCCTCGGGACAGACAATGAGCAGTTCTTC.

V gene TRBV7-6 combines with J gene TRBJ1-3, with 7 bases lining up with TRBD1. The J segment lost 4 bases and the V segment lost 0 bases, leaving 9 bases of the junction unmatched. From germline, CDR1 is SGHVS and CDR2 FNYEAQ. This CDR3 spans 17 amino acids. CDR3 nucleotide sequence: TGTGCCAGCAGCTTAGCACCAACTGACAGGGTCGGAAACACCATATATTTT. Its translation is CASSLAPTDRVGNTIYF.

This rearrangement joins TRBV20-1 to TRBJ2-3; 8 positions match TRBD2. This CDR3 has 20 residues. Germline CDR1 is DFQATT and CDR2 is SNEGSKA (reference sequence). J lost 0 bases, V lost 0 bases, and 17 bases had no gene match. CDR3 protein: CSARDGGWQSGRGSTDTQYF. The DNA of the CDR3 is TGCAGTGCTAGAGACGGGGGATGGCAAAGCGGGAGAGGTAGCACAGATACGCAGTATTTT.

The chain links TRBV6-2 or TRBV6-3 to TRBJ2-2; D gene uncertain. The germline CDR1 and CDR2 sequences are MNHEY and SVGEGT. The CDR3 length is 12 residues. V was cut by 10 bases and J by 4 bases, with 10 bases left in between. The CDR3, as DNA: TGTGCCATAGTGGCCGCCACCGGGGAGCTGTTTTTT. It yields the protein CAIVAATGELFF.

This chain connects TRBV5-1 to TRBJ1-2; D uncertain. CDR3 length: 15 amino acids. The V gene's germline CDR1 is SGHRS and CDR2 YFSETQ. Trimming pared 0 bases from V and 6 bases from J, leaving 15 bases between. CDR3 DNA: TGCGCCAGCAGCTTGGTTGCGGGGAATGGAAATGGCTACACCTTC. Translated: CASSLVAGNGNGYTF. Filled out from reference TRBV5-1 and TRBJ1-2, the complete variable domain reads KAGVTQTPRYLIKTRGQQVTLSCSPISGHRSVSWYQQTPGQGLQFLFEYFSETQRNKGNFPGRFSGRQFSNSRSEMNVSTLELGDSALYLCASSLVAGNGNGYTFGSGTRLTVV.

The chain recombines TRBV3-1 with TRBJ1-6; TRBD1 might be the D (5 bases). This CDR3 is built from 16 residues. CDR1 LGHDT and CDR2 YNNKEL come from the germline V gene (reference sequence). Between the trimmed V and J ends, which lost 0 bases and 6 bases, there was a span of 12 bases. CDR3 in amino acids: CASSQESGRTNSPLHF. CDR3 DNA sequence: TGTGCCAGCAGCCAAGAATCGGGACGAACTAATTCACCCCTCCACTTT. Filled out from reference TRBV3-1 and TRBJ1-6, the complete variable domain reads DTAVSQTPKYLVTQMGNDKSIKCEQNLGHDTMYWYKQDSKKFLKIMFSYNNKELIINETVPNRFSPKSPDKAHLNLHINSLELGDSAVYFCASSQESGRTNSPLHFGNGTRLTVT.

This clonotype was found many times. The chain combines TRBV2 with TRBJ2-7; TRBD1 aligns across 7 bases. Unmatched junction bases numbered 9, after V lost 5 bases and J lost 5 bases. CDR3 length equals 14 residues. Germline V gene data show CDR1 as SNHLY and CDR2 as FYNNEI. The chain's CDR3 is CASSHETGADEQYF. The CDR3 DNA reads TGTGCCAGCAGTCATGAAACAGGGGCGGACGAGCAGTACTTC. The full variable domain, completed using reference TRBV2 and TRBJ2-7, is EPEVTQTPSHQVTQMGQEVILRCVPISNHLYFYWYRQILGQKVEFLVSFYNNEISEKSEIFDDQFSVERPDGSNFTLKIRSTKLEDSAMYFCASSHETGADEQYFGPGTRLTVT.